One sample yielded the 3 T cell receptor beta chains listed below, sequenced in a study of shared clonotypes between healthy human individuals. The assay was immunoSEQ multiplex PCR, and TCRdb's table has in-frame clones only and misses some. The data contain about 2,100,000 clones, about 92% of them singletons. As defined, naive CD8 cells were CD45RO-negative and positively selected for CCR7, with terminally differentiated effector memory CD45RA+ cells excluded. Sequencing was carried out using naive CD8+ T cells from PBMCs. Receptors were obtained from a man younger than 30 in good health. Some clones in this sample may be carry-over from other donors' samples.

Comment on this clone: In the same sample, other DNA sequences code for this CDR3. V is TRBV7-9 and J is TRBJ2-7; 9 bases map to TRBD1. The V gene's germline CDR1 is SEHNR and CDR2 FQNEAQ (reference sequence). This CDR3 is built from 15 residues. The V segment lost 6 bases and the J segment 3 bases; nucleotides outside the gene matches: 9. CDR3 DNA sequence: TGTGCCAGCAGTTTAACCGGGACAGGGTTCTACGAGCAGTACTTC. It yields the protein CASSLTGTGFYEQYF.

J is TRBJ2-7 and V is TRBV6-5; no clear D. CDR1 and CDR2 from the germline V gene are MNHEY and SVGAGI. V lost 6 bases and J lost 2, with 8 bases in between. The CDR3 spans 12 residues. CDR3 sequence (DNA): TGTGCCAGCAGAGTAGGACCCTACGAGCAGTACTTC. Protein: CASRVGPYEQYF.

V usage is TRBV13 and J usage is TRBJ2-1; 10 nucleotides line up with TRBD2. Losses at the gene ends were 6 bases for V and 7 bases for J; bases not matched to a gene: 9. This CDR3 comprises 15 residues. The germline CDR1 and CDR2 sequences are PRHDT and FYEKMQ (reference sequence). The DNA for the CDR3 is TGTGCCAGCAGACCCGAAGCGGGAGGGGGGAATGAGCAGTTCTTC. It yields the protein CASRPEAGGGNEQFF. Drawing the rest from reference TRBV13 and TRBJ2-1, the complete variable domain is AAGVIQSPRHLIKEKRETATLKCYPIPRHDTVYWYQQGPGQDPQFLISFYEKMQSDKGSIPDRFSAQQFSDYHSELNMSSLELGDSALYFCASRPEAGGGNEQFFGPGTRLTVL.